Listed here are 30 T cell receptor beta chains from one sample, sequenced in a study of blood T cells in healthy people across ages. Then a second PCR, running roughly 7 to 11 cycles, was carried out with a sample-barcoded 5' primer and a J-beta primer mix. MiXCR was run by TCRdb on the 5' RACE reads, yielding one entry per CDR3 protein. The sample yields around 1.7 million distinct CDR3 sequences, roughly 27% seen once. Sequencing input: blood. The receptors here all came from a woman aged 25 to 39 in good health.

The sample holds many counts of this clonotype. This chain joins TRBV12-3 or TRBV12-4 and TRBJ2-7, with 9 positions matching TRBD2. V dropped 6 bases and J dropped 2; count of bases not matched to a gene: 8. CDR3 size: 15 residues. In DNA, the CDR3 is TGTGCCAGCAGCTACTTAGCGGGAGCCCCCTACGAGCAGTACTTC. Protein: CASSYLAGAPYEQYF.

This clonotype has a count of ten or more. The CDR3 here is CASSRRGIYNEQFF. Written as DNA, the CDR3 is TGTGCCAGCAGCCGCAGGGGGATCTACAATGAGCAGTTCTTC. V is TRBV6-5 and J is TRBJ2-1, with 7 bases matching TRBD1. Germline V lookup: CDR1 MNHEY, CDR2 SVGAGI. After removal of 6 bases from V and 3 bases from J, the junction contained 5 bases not matched to a gene. The CDR3 loop spans 14 amino acids.

This clonotype showed up just a few times. The J gene is TRBJ1-1, the V gene TRBV19, with TRBD1 matching over 7 bases. The length of the CDR3 is 15 residues. Germline loops: CDR1 LNHDA, CDR2 SQIVND (reference sequence). V shed 10 bases, J shed 1 base, and the junction held 12 bases outside the gene matches. Here the CDR3 DNA reads TGTGCCACACAAAAAAGGGACAGCTCGAACACTGAAGCTTTCTTT. As protein: CATQKRDSSNTEAFF.

In regard to this clonotype: A junction end diverges from the germline sequence, so it may reflect a read error. The V gene is TRBV6-6, the J gene TRBJ2-7, with TRBD2 matching 8 bases. The CDR3 contains 16 residues. Germline assignment: CDR1 MNHNY and CDR2 SVGAGI (reference sequence). This chain's CDR3 is CAGSYSTGGSSYEQYF. CDR3 in DNA: TGTGCCGGCAGTTACTCGACGGGGGGGAGCTCCTACGAGCAGTACTTC.

The chain uses TRBV7-9 and TRBJ1-1; a weak D match, TRBD1 (5 bases). Germline CDR1 SEHNR, CDR2 FQNEAQ (reference sequence). Trimming stripped 5 bases from V and 6 bases from J, with 16 bases between. This CDR3 comprises 14 residues. CDR3 nucleotides: TGTGCCAGCAGCCCGGGACGGGAGGGAGCTGAAGCTTTCTTT. This codes for CASSPGREGAEAFF. The variable domain in full, with the rest retrieved from reference TRBV7-9 and TRBJ1-1, is DTGVSQNPRHKITKRGQNVTFRCDPISEHNRLYWYRQTLGQGPEFLTYFQNEAQLEKSRLLSDRFSAERPKGSFSTLEIQRTEQGDSAMYLCASSPGREGAEAFFGQGTRLTVV.

This chain connects TRBV10-3 to TRBJ1-2, with D hard to call. Germline loops: CDR1 ENHRY, CDR2 SYGVKD. The germline V and J ends were trimmed by 6 bases and 6 bases, with 17 bases remaining between them. The CDR3 is 14 residues long. CDR3 residues: CAISAGPPRDGYTF. DNA for the CDR3: TGTGCCATCAGCGCAGGACCACCTAGGGATGGCTACACCTTC.

This clonotype was seen only once. CDR3 loop: CASSKGDLQETQYF. CDR3 coding DNA: TGCGCCAGCAGCAAGGGCGACCTACAAGAGACCCAGTACTTC. The chain links TRBV5-1 to TRBJ2-5; no clear D. CDR1 and CDR2 from the germline V gene are SGHRS and YFSETQ. The CDR3 extends over 14 amino acids. The V gene lost 4 bases and the J gene lost 2 bases, with 12 bases spanning the gap.

Many counts were recorded for this clonotype. V and J are TRBV7-8 and TRBJ1-4, with TRBD1 matching 7 bases. The CDR3 spans 14 residues. V shed 6 bases and J 8 bases; nucleotides not matched to a gene: 9. Germline V CDR1 and CDR2: SGHVS, FQNEAQ. In DNA form, the CDR3 reads TGTGCCAGCAGGCATACAGGGGCCGCGGAAAAACTGTTTTTT. Protein: CASRHTGAAEKLFF. The whole variable domain, remainder taken from reference TRBV7-8 and TRBJ1-4, is GAGVSQSPRYKVAKRGQDVALRCDPISGHVSLFWYQQALGQGPEFLTYFQNEAQLDKSGLPSDRFFAERPEGSVSTLKIQRTQQEDSAVYLCASRHTGAAEKLFFGSGTQLSVL.

Here the CDR3 DNA reads TGCAGCGTTGCTGATAACACTGAAGCTTTCTTT. Amino acids: CSVADNTEAFF. The chain couples TRBV29-1 to TRBJ1-1; D is undetermined. This CDR3 has 11 residues. Germline CDR1 is SQVTM and CDR2 is ANQGSEA. The germline V and J ends were trimmed by 4 bases and 2 bases, with 5 bases remaining between them.

Written as DNA, the CDR3 is TGTGCCACCAGCATTAGGAGGGCCGACGAGCAGTACTTC. Its translation is CATSIRRADEQYF. This sequence joins TRBV15 and TRBJ2-7; D might be TRBD2 (6 bases). V shed 4 bases and J shed 5 bases, with 12 bases lying between them. Germline assignment: CDR1 LNHNV and CDR2 YYDKDF (reference sequence). The CDR3 extends over 13 amino acids.

This rearrangement joins TRBV7-9 to TRBJ2-1; TRBD2 matches at 13 bases. Germline trimming cut 4 bases from V and 6 bases from J; bases unmatched to any gene: 6. Germline V CDR1 and CDR2: SEHNR, FQNEAQ (reference sequence). The CDR3 has 16 residues. As DNA, the CDR3 is TGTGCCAGCAGCTGGGGACTAGCGGGGCTTGGCAATGAGCAGTTCTTC. Residues: CASSWGLAGLGNEQFF.

This clonotype appeared a few times. The V call is TRBV6-1, the J call TRBJ1-2; D is possibly TRBD1 (6 bases). Germline loops: CDR1 MNHNS, CDR2 SASEGT. The CDR3 sequence is 16 residues long. Trimming took 2 bases from V and 0 from J, leaving 13 bases between them. CDR3 in DNA: TGTGCCAGCAGTGAACAGGGGAGCCTCCCTAACTATGGCTACACCTTC. Protein product: CASSEQGSLPNYGYTF.

The V call is TRBV5-1, the J call TRBJ2-1; D not certain. Germline V gene data show CDR1 as SGHRS and CDR2 as YFSETQ. This CDR3 spans 16 amino acids. Trimming took off 0 bases at V and 0 bases at J, with 10 bases between the two ends. CDR3 loop: CASSLDLPSSYNEQFF. As DNA, the CDR3 is TGCGCCAGCAGCTTGGATCTCCCCAGCTCCTACAATGAGCAGTTCTTC.

This clonotype was recorded a few times. The J gene is TRBJ2-7, the V gene TRBV3-1; 11 bases map to TRBD1. The CDR3 covers 17 residues. With 3 bases clipped from V and 4 bases from J, the junction kept 11 bases outside the gene matches. Per germline, CDR1 LGHDT and CDR2 YNNKEL (reference sequence). This CDR3 reads CASSQLTGTGGLYEQYF. The CDR3 bases are TGTGCCAGCAGCCAGTTGACCGGGACAGGGGGACTTTACGAGCAGTACTTC.

On this clonotype itself: One end of the junction is discordant with germline, which a read error may explain. The genes are TRBV5-6 and TRBJ2-1; D is undetermined. CDR3 length: 16 residues. The germline V gene encodes CDR1 SGHDT and CDR2 YYEEEE. CDR3 in amino acids: CASSLSALGDHGEQFF. CDR3 nucleotide sequence: TGCGCCAGCAGCTTGTCGGCGCTAGGCGACCACGGTGAGCAGTTCTTC.

The chain recombines TRBV28 with TRBJ1-2, with a weak D call TRBD1 (5 bases). Germline CDR1 MDHEN, CDR2 SYDVKM. Trimming pared 8 bases from V and 0 bases from J, leaving 13 bases between. The length of the CDR3 is 14 residues. The CDR3 DNA reads as TGTGCCAGCGGGCGGCAGGGCCCTAACTATGGCTACACCTTC. Translating it yields CASGRQGPNYGYTF.

The sample holds a few counts of this clonotype. The chain couples TRBV2 to TRBJ2-1; D perhaps matches TRBD1 (6 bases). V lost 6 bases and J lost 10, with 10 bases in between. The CDR3 is 11 residues long. Germline-derived CDR1 and CDR2 are SNHLY and FYNNEI. The CDR3 reads CASRGGWEQFF. DNA of the CDR3: TGTGCCAGCAGAGGGGGATGGGAGCAGTTCTTC.

This clonotype was picked up many times. The CDR3 is CASSQENGHSYEQYF. CDR3 bases: TGCGCCAGCAGCCAAGAGAACGGACACTCCTACGAGCAGTACTTC. J is TRBJ2-7 and V is TRBV4-3; a possible D gene is TRBD1 (5 bases). Trimming cost V 0 bases and J 0 bases, with 9 bases left between them. This CDR3 spans 15 amino acids. Germline-derived CDR1 and CDR2 are LGHNA and YSLEER.

The chain is built from TRBV19 and TRBJ1-5; D remains unclear. The CDR3 loop spans 13 amino acids. Trimming stripped 4 bases from V and 5 bases from J, with 9 bases between. Germline CDR1 and CDR2: LNHDA and SQIVND (reference sequence). In DNA form, the CDR3 reads TGTGCCAGTAGTAAGGGTCCCGATCAGCCCCAGCATTTT. Residues: CASSKGPDQPQHF.

Notes on this clonotype: A read error may be the cause here, since a much bigger clone is one base away. The rearrangement joins TRBV12-3 or TRBV12-4 to TRBJ2-7; TRBD2 agrees at 11 bases. CDR3 length equals 14 residues. Germline trimming cut 11 bases from V and 2 bases from J; bases unmatched to any gene: 8. The CDR3 DNA follows: TGTGCCGGCACCCGGACTAGCGGGCCCTACGAGCAGTACTTC. Translating gives CAGTRTSGPYEQYF.

This clonotype was seen only a few times. V gene TRBV6-1 combines with J gene TRBJ2-1; D is unclear. The CDR3 runs to 13 residues. Trimming removed 5 bases from V and 5 bases from J, with 10 bases in between. Germline-derived CDR1 and CDR2 are MNHNS and SASEGT. This chain's CDR3 is CASSSTGHNEQFF. The DNA for the CDR3 is TGTGCCAGCAGTTCGACTGGGCACAATGAGCAGTTCTTC.

This clonotype was seen a handful of times. The genes are TRBV27 and TRBJ1-1, with 7 nucleotides matching TRBD1. J was trimmed by 3 bases and V by 6 bases; bases with no gene match: 7. This CDR3 has 14 residues. Germline CDR1 reads MNHEY; CDR2 reads SMNVEV (reference sequence). The CDR3 loop is CASRGTELHTEAFF. In DNA, the CDR3 is TGTGCCAGCAGGGGGACAGAATTGCACACTGAAGCTTTCTTT.

In its sample, this clonotype was seen many times. The chain combines TRBV10-3 with TRBJ1-2; no firm D call. The V end was cut by 7 bases, the J end by 0 bases, with 18 bases between. The CDR3 is made up of 16 amino acids. Germline V CDR1 and CDR2: ENHRY, SYGVKD. Here the CDR3 reads CAITSSAPSSNYGYTF. DNA for the CDR3: TGTGCCATCACCTCTTCGGCGCCCTCCTCTAACTATGGCTACACCTTC.

On this clonotype: The junction shows a germline mismatch at one end, possibly a read error. V usage is TRBV5-1 and J usage is TRBJ2-2; D may be TRBD1 or TRBD2 (5 bases each). The CDR3 is 16 residues long. Germline V gene data show CDR1 as SGHRS and CDR2 as YFSETQ. Written as DNA, the CDR3 is TGCGCCAGCACCTTGGGGACGGCGTCTTACACCGGGGAGCTGTTTTTT. Translating it yields CASTLGTASYTGELFF. Drawing the rest from reference TRBV5-1 and TRBJ2-2, the complete variable domain is KAGVTQTPRYLIKTRGQQVTLSCSPISGHRSVSWYQQTPGQGLQFLFEYFSETQRNKGNFPGRFSGRQFSNSRSEMNVSTLELGDSALYLCASTLGTASYTGELFFGEGSRLTVL.

This clonotype was picked up a small number of times. V and J are TRBV19 and TRBJ1-5; D gene ambiguous. The CDR3 is 15 amino acids. Trimming stripped 7 bases from V and 1 base from J, with 14 bases between. Germline values: CDR1 LNHDA, CDR2 SQIVND (reference sequence). The chain's CDR3 is CASKPASGSNQPQHF. In DNA form, the CDR3 reads TGTGCCAGTAAACCCGCCAGCGGGAGCAATCAGCCCCAGCATTTT.

The chain recombines TRBV28 with TRBJ2-1; 7 bases fit TRBD1. This CDR3 has 15 residues. The trim removed 5 bases at V and 0 bases at J, leaving 4 bases unmatched. The V gene's germline CDR1 is MDHEN and CDR2 SYDVKM. CDR3: CASSPTGTSYNEQFF. The CDR3 nucleotides are TGTGCCAGCAGTCCGACAGGGACCTCCTACAATGAGCAGTTCTTC.

This clonotype was recorded many times. The chain has TRBV6-5 and TRBJ2-7; 9 bases fit TRBD1. The CDR3 loop spans 14 amino acids. Germline lookup yields CDR1 MNHEY and CDR2 SVGAGI. The V gene end was trimmed by 5 bases and the J gene end by 1 base; junction bases not matched to a gene: 3. The CDR3 bases are TGTGCCAGCAGTGAGGACAGGGGTTCCTACGAGCAGTACTTC. Translating gives CASSEDRGSYEQYF.

The chain joins TRBV29-1 to TRBJ2-3; D possibly uses TRBD1 or TRBD2 (6 bases each). The CDR3 has 14 amino acids. The germline CDR1 and CDR2 sequences are SQVTM and ANQGSEA. Trimming pared 6 bases from V and 6 bases from J, leaving 19 bases between. The CDR3 DNA sequence: TGCAGCGTGGGGGGCTGGACTGCGGGGGATACGCAGTATTTT. Amino acid sequence: CSVGGWTAGDTQYF.

This chain joins TRBV4-1 and TRBJ1-6; D remains unclear. The ends were cut back, 3 bases at V and 2 bases at J, with 8 bases in the middle. The germline CDR1 and CDR2 sequences are MGHRA and YSYEKL. This CDR3 spans 15 amino acids. The CDR3 is CASSHSGTYNSPLHF. The CDR3 region has the DNA TGCGCCAGCAGCCATTCCGGTACCTATAATTCACCCCTCCACTTT.

This clonotype was seen at least ten times. This sequence joins TRBV9 and TRBJ2-3, with 7 bases matching TRBD2. Losses at the gene ends were 0 bases for V and 1 base for J; bases not matched to a gene: 2. This CDR3 is built from 15 residues. CDR1 is SGDLS, CDR2 YYNGEE, per germline. The CDR3 loop reads CASSVGRERTDTQYF. CDR3 coding DNA: TGTGCCAGCAGCGTAGGGCGGGAGCGCACAGATACGCAGTATTTT.